The 28 T cell receptor beta chains below come from one sample, sequenced in a study of identical twins. TCRdb fed the 5' RACE reads into MiXCR, producing one record per CDR3 protein. The top ten clones hold about 4.1% of a sample with 240,000 or so distinct CDR3 sequences, approximately 12% of them seen once. This same sample was also taken into another study, of yellow fever vaccine responses in identical twins.

Sequenced input: memory (CD45RO+) T cells sorted from blood. The receptors stem from a woman aged 18-30 years in good health.

CDR3: CASSAGQADTGELFF. In DNA form, the CDR3 reads TGTGCCAGCAGCGCGGGACAGGCGGACACCGGGGAGCTGTTTTTT. The V gene is TRBV7-9, the J gene TRBJ2-2, with 8 positions matching TRBD1. V shed 5 bases and J 3 bases; nucleotides not matched to a gene: 5. The CDR3 spans 15 residues. Germline lookup yields CDR1 SEHNR and CDR2 FQNEAQ (reference sequence).

DNA for the CDR3: TGCAGTGCTAGTGTCGGCGGAAATGAGCAGTTCTTC. This codes for CSASVGGNEQFF. The V call is TRBV20-1, the J call TRBJ2-1; the D is unclear. Germline values: CDR1 DFQATT, CDR2 SNEGSKA (reference sequence). The CDR3 is made up of 12 amino acids. The V end was cut by 3 bases, the J end by 7 bases, with 10 bases between.

The chain links TRBV6-5 to TRBJ2-7; D is unclear. The CDR3 is 11 residues long. Germline CDR1 is MNHEY and CDR2 is SVGAGI. The germline V and J ends were trimmed by 7 bases and 2 bases, with 6 bases remaining between them. CDR3 nucleotide sequence: TGTGCCAGCATAGGCCCCTACGAGCAGTACTTC. This gives the protein CASIGPYEQYF.

The rearrangement joins TRBV7-2 to TRBJ2-7, with D unclear. Trimming stripped 3 bases from V and 0 bases from J, with 6 bases between. CDR1 and CDR2 from the germline V gene are SGHTA and FQGNSA. The CDR3 spans 13 residues. The chain's CDR3 is CASSFWGSYEQYF. The CDR3 DNA sequence: TGTGCCAGCAGCTTCTGGGGCTCCTACGAGCAGTACTTC.

This clonotype occurred many times. The chain has TRBV12-3 or TRBV12-4 and TRBJ2-1; the D gene is possibly TRBD1 (6 bases). The CDR3 covers 12 residues. V was cut by 5 bases and J by 15 bases, with 17 bases left in between. The DNA of the CDR3 is TGTGCCAGCAGTGGGGATACAGGGACGATGTTCTTC. It is translated as CASSGDTGTMFF.

This rearrangement joins TRBV29-1 to TRBJ1-2, with TRBD1 as a possible D gene (5 bases). The CDR3 consists of 12 residues. The germline V gene has CDR1 SQVTM and CDR2 ANQGSEA. Trimming shortened V by 7 bases and J by 4 bases, and 13 bases separated the two germline ends. In DNA, the CDR3 is TGCAGCGGTATTACAGGTTCCTATGGCTACACCTTC. It translates to CSGITGSYGYTF.

The gene calls are TRBV11-2 and TRBJ2-1; 13 bases fit TRBD2. Germline loops: CDR1 SGHAT, CDR2 FQNNGV. Trimming at V came to 5 bases and at J to 10 bases, leaving 17 bases not matched to a gene. This CDR3 has 18 amino acids. The CDR3 DNA is TGTGCCAGCAGCCCACAGGGCCCAATCGGGACTAGCGGGGTAGAGCAGTTCTTC. This encodes CASSPQGPIGTSGVEQFF. Using reference TRBV11-2 and TRBJ2-1 for the parts outside the CDR3, the full variable domain is EAGVAQSPRYKIIEKRQSVAFWCNPISGHATLYWYQQILGQGPKLLIQFQNNGVVDDSQLPKDRFSAERLKGVDSTLKIQPAKLEDSAVYLCASSPQGPIGTSGVEQFFGPGTRLTVL.

This clonotype was seen a few times. V and J are TRBV28 and TRBJ1-3; D remains unclear. From germline, CDR1 is MDHEN and CDR2 SYDVKM. The CDR3 is made up of 11 amino acids. Trimming removed 3 bases at V and 12 bases at J, with 9 bases between. The CDR3 here is CASSFARGIYF. CDR3 DNA: TGTGCCAGCAGTTTTGCCCGGGGCATATATTTT.

This clonotype was recorded many times. The chain links TRBV7-9 to TRBJ1-5; D gene ambiguous. The V end lost 2 bases, the J end lost 2 bases, and 16 bases lay between the germline ends. The CDR3 runs 17 residues. Germline CDR1 and CDR2: SEHNR and FQNEAQ (reference sequence). CDR3 in amino acids: CASSLIGLNGGNQPQHF. CDR3 DNA sequence: TGTGCCAGCAGCTTAATCGGTCTAAACGGTGGCAATCAGCCCCAGCATTTT.

The CDR3 protein is CASSQDSPTSGRTYEQYF. The DNA for the CDR3 is TGCGCCAGCAGCCAAGATTCCCCTACTAGCGGGAGGACCTACGAGCAGTACTTC. The chain uses TRBV4-3 and TRBJ2-7, with 12 bases that match TRBD2. Trimming removed 0 bases from V and 2 bases from J; junction bases left unmatched: 8. Germline CDR1 and CDR2: LGHNA and YSLEER. The CDR3 totals 18 residues.

V is TRBV12-3 or TRBV12-4 and J is TRBJ2-5; D is perhaps TRBD2 (5 bases). The CDR3 runs 22 residues. The V end lost 3 bases, the J end lost 0 bases, and 32 bases lay between the germline ends. The CDR3 DNA sequence: TGTGCCAGCAGTTTTGCGGTGGCAAAACTAGTAGAGAAACCGAATAACCAAGAGACCCAGTACTTC. It encodes CASSFAVAKLVEKPNNQETQYF.

This clonotype occurred a few times. The chain carries TRBV6-6 and TRBJ2-7; D is possibly TRBD1 (7 bases). The length of the CDR3 is 13 residues. Germline values: CDR1 MNHNY, CDR2 SVGAGI (reference sequence). CDR3 in DNA: TGTGCGGTCGGGGCAGGGGGGTCCTACGAGCAGTACTTC. Translated, it gives CAVGAGGSYEQYF.

This clonotype was found many times. The V and J genes are TRBV5-6 and TRBJ2-7, with D tentatively TRBD2 (6 bases). V lost 5 bases to trimming and J lost 0 bases, with 15 bases between them. CDR1 is SGHDT, CDR2 YYEEEE, per germline. The CDR3 runs to 15 residues. As DNA, the CDR3 is TGTGCCAGCAGGGACTACACGGGGGTCTCCTACGAGCAGTACTTC. Protein sequence: CASRDYTGVSYEQYF.

Many counts were recorded for this clonotype. This CDR3 reads CASSPEANTGELFF. DNA of the CDR3: TGTGCCAGCAGCCCAGAGGCAAACACCGGGGAGCTGTTTTTT. The J gene is TRBJ2-2, the V gene TRBV3-1; the D is unclear. This CDR3 has 14 amino acids. Trimming cost V 4 bases and J 2 bases, with 8 bases left between them. Germline CDR1 LGHDT, CDR2 YNNKEL (reference sequence).

The chain is built from TRBV6-2 or TRBV6-3 and TRBJ2-7; 9 bases are a match to TRBD1. Germline values: CDR1 MNHEY, CDR2 SVGEGT. The CDR3 is 14 amino acids. J was trimmed by 1 base and V by 4 bases; bases with no gene match: 2. The CDR3 spells CASSSGTGSYEQYF. CDR3 sequence (DNA): TGTGCCAGCAGTTCGGGGACAGGGTCCTACGAGCAGTACTTC.

This clonotype was counted a single time. An end of the junction does not agree with germline; a read error may underlie this. The chain employs TRBV6-5 and TRBJ2-2, with D tentatively TRBD2 (5 bases). Germline values: CDR1 MNHEY, CDR2 SVGAGI. The length of the CDR3 is 16 residues. DNA of the CDR3: TGTGCCAGCAGTTACGGATTGGACTTTTTCACCGGGGTGCTGTTTTTT. Encoded protein: CASSYGLDFFTGVLFF.

This clonotype came up many times. The V and J genes are TRBV15 and TRBJ2-3; perhaps TRBD2 as D (5 bases). The CDR3 covers 13 residues. Deletions cut 3 bases from V and 11 bases from J, with 15 bases between. The V gene's germline CDR1 is LNHNV and CDR2 YYDKDF (reference sequence). For the CDR3, the DNA is TGTGCCACCAGCAGGGACTTAGCAAGTGGGCAGTATTTT. Translating gives CATSRDLASGQYF.

This clonotype appeared a few times. The chain joins TRBV6-1 to TRBJ2-1; TRBD1 aligns across 8 bases. V was pared by 6 bases and J by 6 bases, with 7 bases of the junction left unmatched. This CDR3 comprises 14 residues. The germline V gene has CDR1 MNHNS and CDR2 SASEGT. Here the CDR3 DNA reads TGTGCCAGCAGAAACCCGGACAGGGTCAATGAGCAGTTCTTC. Protein product: CASRNPDRVNEQFF.

This clonotype was detected only a few times. The CDR3 DNA reads TGTGCCAGCAGATTCCTGGGACAGGGGAACACTGAAGCTTTCTTT. Translated: CASRFLGQGNTEAFF. V gene TRBV2 combines with J gene TRBJ1-1, with 9 bases lining up with TRBD1. In germline, CDR1 is SNHLY, CDR2 FYNNEI. CDR3 length equals 15 residues. Trimming cost V 6 bases and J 1 base; bases outside gene matches: 6.

There are a few counts of this clonotype. The chain recombines TRBV5-5 with TRBJ2-3; possible D gene TRBD2, 5 bases. CDR1 and CDR2 (germline): SGHKS, YYEKEE (reference sequence). Trimming removed 1 base from V and 4 bases from J, with 13 bases in between. There are 15 residues in the CDR3. The CDR3 region is CASSLTTEGADTQYF. CDR3 DNA sequence: TGTGCCAGCAGCTTGACGACTGAGGGCGCAGATACGCAGTATTTT.

This clonotype was recorded many times. This chain joins TRBV28 and TRBJ1-4; tentatively, D is TRBD1 (5 bases). Trimming left V 4 bases short and J 7 bases short, with 19 bases between. CDR3 length: 16 residues. Germline CDR1 and CDR2: MDHEN and SYDVKM. The CDR3 DNA follows: TGTGCCAGCAGTTCCCCCTCAGGGAGTCGCAGTGAAAAACTGTTTTTT. Protein: CASSSPSGSRSEKLFF.

The chain is built from TRBV5-8 and TRBJ2-7; D is perhaps TRBD1 (5 bases). Germline-derived CDR1 and CDR2 are SGHTS and YDEGEE. The length of the CDR3 is 13 residues. Trimming took 3 bases from V and 6 from J, leaving 13 bases between them. Here the CDR3 reads CASSSRVVFEQYF. In nucleotides, the CDR3 is TGTGCCAGCAGCTCCAGGGTCGTCTTCGAGCAGTACTTC.

The J gene is TRBJ2-7, the V gene TRBV6-1; 7 bases line up with TRBD1. There are 14 residues in the CDR3. J was trimmed by 3 bases and V by 2 bases; bases with no gene match: 4. Germline values: CDR1 MNHNS, CDR2 SASEGT. CDR3 nucleotide sequence: TGTGCCAGCAGTGAATCCCCAGGGGGCTACGAGCAGTACTTC. Protein sequence: CASSESPGGYEQYF.

This chain uses TRBV4-3 with TRBJ2-3; the match to TRBD2 covers 8 bases. The germline CDR1 and CDR2 sequences are LGHNA and YSLEER. This CDR3 has 16 amino acids. V lost 4 bases to trimming and J lost 0 bases; unmatched junction nucleotides: 6. CDR3 DNA: TGCGCCAGCAGCCGTAATAGCGGGGCTAGCACAGATACGCAGTATTTT. Translated: CASSRNSGASTDTQYF.

The chain links TRBV11-2 to TRBJ2-5; D assignment may be TRBD1 or TRBD2 (5 bases each). The ends were cut back, 5 bases at V and 4 bases at J, with 17 bases in the middle. This CDR3 contains 15 residues. Per the germline V gene, CDR1 is SGHAT and CDR2 is FQNNGV. This CDR3 is CASSKDGHEGETQYF. The DNA of the CDR3 is TGTGCCAGCAGCAAGGACGGACACGAGGGAGAGACCCAGTACTTC.

The chain carries TRBV5-4 and TRBJ2-3; perhaps TRBD1 as D (8 bases). Per germline, CDR1 SGHNT and CDR2 YYREEE (reference sequence). This CDR3 is 16 amino acids long. Trimming stripped 2 bases from V and 3 bases from J, with 16 bases between. CDR3 DNA: TGTGCCAGCAGCTTCAATACAGGGGGAGGGACAGATACGCAGTATTTT. This sequence encodes CASSFNTGGGTDTQYF.

This clonotype occurred a few times. The chain has TRBV2 and TRBJ2-1; 9 bases match TRBD1. This CDR3 comprises 14 residues. With V trimmed by 6 bases and J by 6 bases, 6 bases remained unmatched. CDR1 is SNHLY and CDR2 is FYNNEI in the germline V gene. The CDR3 is CASRDRGATNEQFF. CDR3 nucleotides: TGTGCCAGCAGGGACAGGGGCGCCACCAATGAGCAGTTCTTC.

This clonotype has only one observation. CDR3 bases: TGTGCCAGTAGTATAGCCGGGATACACGAGACCCAGTACTTC. Encoded protein: CASSIAGIHETQYF. The chain carries TRBV19 and TRBJ2-5, with D maybe TRBD2 (5 bases). This CDR3 comprises 14 residues. The germline V and J ends were trimmed by 1 base and 5 bases, with 11 bases remaining between them. CDR1 is LNHDA and CDR2 is SQIVND in the germline V gene (reference sequence).